This TCR beta chain was documented in a study of immune cell composition in non-small cell lung cancer. Findings and caveats of the study: It was not proven that tumour-reactive clones equal dominant tumour-associated clones. Tumour-associated clones >0.5% occurred in 33% of adenocarcinomas, approximately 79% of squamous. Lung squamous cell carcinoma tumours had significantly higher top 10 clone scores and productive clonality than lung adenocarcinoma.

Comments on this clone: The antigen remains undetermined.

This CDR3 comprises 14 residues. V gave up 5 bases and J gave up 5 bases; unmatched junction bases: 6. CDR1 is LGHNT and CDR2 is FRNRAP in the germline V gene. Produced via immunoSEQ multiplex PCR; TCRdb's table is partial and in-frame only. This sample carries several thousand clones, 60% to 70% of them seen once, and the ten largest clones take 7.8%. The receptor was derived from a human donor with non-small cell lung cancer. V usage is TRBV12-5 and J usage is TRBJ1-5, with 7 bases aligning to TRBD1. The specimen was lung tumor tissue. The CDR3: CASGPDRSDQPQHF. The CDR3 DNA follows: TGTGCTAGTGGTCCGGACAGGAGCGATCAGCCCCAGCATTTT.